The 19 T cell receptor beta chains presented below share a single source sample, sequenced in a study of T cell repertoires in cytomegalovirus infection. Via MiXCR, TCRdb re-called the reads, giving one row per CDR3 protein. Here the sample spans 490,000 or so distinct CDR3 sequences, about 11% being singletons. Material for sequencing was PBMCs. The receptors were sampled from a human donor in good health (CMV status not recorded). Some clones in this sample may be carry-over from other donors' samples.

This clonotype was observed at least ten times. This chain joins TRBV12-3 or TRBV12-4 and TRBJ1-2, with a possible D match to TRBD1 (5 bases). The V and J ends lost 4 bases and 2 bases respectively, with 8 bases between them. The CDR3 spans 13 residues. For the CDR3, the DNA is TGTGCCAGCAGTTACAGGTTGAACTATGGCTACACCTTC. Protein: CASSYRLNYGYTF.

This clonotype was seen repeatedly, ten times or more. The chain uses TRBV5-4 and TRBJ1-1; D perhaps matches TRBD1 (6 bases). Germline loops: CDR1 SGHNT, CDR2 YYREEE (reference sequence). The length of the CDR3 is 16 residues. V lost 4 bases and J 3 bases, leaving 19 bases between the germline ends. The CDR3 coding sequence is TGTGCCAGCAGCCCCCGGGCAGGGGCGGGGGACACTGAAGCTTTCTTT. Its translation: CASSPRAGAGDTEAFF.

This clonotype was recorded many times. The chain employs TRBV12-3 or TRBV12-4 and TRBJ1-2, with D unclear. V lost 2 bases, J lost 8 bases, and 12 bases lay in between. The CDR3 has 13 residues. This CDR3 is CASSLPPQEGYTF. Written as DNA, the CDR3 is TGTGCCAGCAGTTTACCCCCCCAGGAGGGCTACACCTTC.

This clonotype was seen ten or more times. The chain carries TRBV20-1 and TRBJ2-1, with 8 bases aligning to TRBD2. Germline V gene lookup returns CDR1 DFQATT and CDR2 SNEGSKA (reference sequence). V gave up 3 bases and J gave up 8 bases; unmatched junction bases: 9. The CDR3 totals 14 residues. CDR3 residues: CSARGVGRAHEQFF. For the CDR3, the DNA is TGCAGTGCTAGGGGTGTCGGGAGGGCCCATGAGCAGTTCTTC.

The chain has TRBV6-1 and TRBJ1-4, with D maybe TRBD1 (5 bases). Trimming took off 1 base at V and 8 bases at J, with 14 bases between the two ends. The CDR3 covers 15 residues. The V gene's germline CDR1 is MNHNS and CDR2 SASEGT. CDR3 loop: CASSEETDQREKLFF. For the CDR3, the DNA is TGTGCCAGCAGTGAAGAGACAGACCAGCGGGAAAAACTGTTTTTT.

This clonotype was picked up many times. The V gene is TRBV7-8, the J gene TRBJ2-3; D gene uncertain. V was cut by 1 base and J by 4 bases, with 3 bases left in between. The germline V gene has CDR1 SGHVS and CDR2 FQNEAQ. The CDR3 is 12 residues long. CDR3 coding DNA: TGTGCCAGCAGCTTAGTCCCAGATACGCAGTATTTT. Protein product: CASSLVPDTQYF.

The table lists this clonotype with many counts. V gene TRBV19 combines with J gene TRBJ2-3, with D maybe TRBD2 (6 bases). Per the germline V gene, CDR1 is LNHDA and CDR2 is SQIVND (reference sequence). V shed 5 bases and J shed 3 bases, with 15 bases lying between them. This CDR3 is 15 amino acids long. CDR3 nucleotide sequence: TGTGCCAGTAGTTCCCCGGGAGTTAGGACAGATACGCAGTATTTT. Protein: CASSSPGVRTDTQYF.

This clonotype was counted once. The V gene is TRBV5-1, the J gene TRBJ2-7, with TRBD1 matching over 10 bases. J was trimmed by 3 bases and V by 4 bases; bases with no gene match: 10. The CDR3 spans 16 residues. Germline V CDR1 and CDR2: SGHRS, YFSETQ. CDR3 residues: CASSARQGAGGYEQYF. The DNA for the CDR3 is TGCGCCAGCAGCGCGAGACAGGGGGCAGGAGGCTACGAGCAGTACTTC.

This clonotype came up many times. The rearrangement links TRBV7-2 to TRBJ2-2; TRBD2 matches 8 bases. Trimming took 5 bases from V and 6 from J; bases not matched to a gene: 14. This CDR3 comprises 17 residues. Germline V lookup: CDR1 SGHTA, CDR2 FQGNSA. CDR3 region: CASSGQLGGASAGELFF. Here the CDR3 DNA reads TGTGCCAGCAGCGGACAACTCGGGGGGGCCTCCGCCGGGGAGCTGTTTTTT.

This clonotype was recorded many times. J is TRBJ2-3 and V is TRBV20-1; TRBD2 agrees at 12 bases. The CDR3 has 15 residues. Germline V gene sequence: CDR1 DFQATT, CDR2 SNEGSKA (reference sequence). V trimming: 3 bases; J trimming: 9 bases; junction bases outside the gene matches: 10. The CDR3 nucleotides read TGCAGTGCTAGGTCCCCAGGACTAGCGGGACCCACGCAGTATTTT. Protein sequence: CSARSPGLAGPTQYF.

This clonotype was observed many times. V gene TRBV11-2 combines with J gene TRBJ1-2; a possible D gene is TRBD1 (6 bases). Germline-derived CDR1 and CDR2 are SGHAT and FQNNGV. With 10 bases removed from V and 6 bases from J, the gap between germline ends came to 12 bases. This CDR3 region has 11 residues. CDR3 sequence (DNA): TGTGCCACAGACAGGTTGGATGGCTACACCTTC. Its translation: CATDRLDGYTF.

Here the CDR3 reads CASSLSIVAGAGEQYF. As DNA, the CDR3 is TGTGCCAGCAGTTTATCTATAGTGGCAGGGGCGGGTGAGCAGTACTTC. The chain joins TRBV27 to TRBJ2-7; tentatively, D is TRBD1 (6 bases). The CDR3 is made up of 16 amino acids. V lost 0 bases, J lost 7 bases, and 19 bases lay in between. From germline, CDR1 is MNHEY and CDR2 SMNVEV (reference sequence).

This clonotype came up many times. The chain uses TRBV19 and TRBJ2-1; 10 bases are a match to TRBD2. The CDR3 sequence is 16 residues long. The ends lost 2 bases at V and 6 bases at J; junction bases unmatched: 7. Germline loops: CDR1 LNHDA, CDR2 SQIVND (reference sequence). The CDR3 reads CASSITASGSFNEQFF. CDR3 in DNA: TGTGCCAGTAGTATAACGGCTAGCGGGAGTTTCAATGAGCAGTTCTTC. Full variable domain (remainder filled in from reference TRBV19 and TRBJ2-1): DGGITQSPKYLFRKEGQNVTLSCEQNLNHDAMYWYRQDPGQGLRLIYYSQIVNDFQKGDIAEGYSVSREKKESFPLTVTSAQKNPTAFYLCASSITASGSFNEQFFGPGTRLTVL.

This clonotype was counted ten times or more. The chain combines TRBV28 with TRBJ1-2; 7 nucleotides match TRBD1. CDR3 length equals 15 residues. V was clipped by 8 bases and J by 5 bases; unmatched bases: 14. The germline V gene encodes CDR1 MDHEN and CDR2 SYDVKM. In nucleotides, the CDR3 is TGTGCCAGCGTCGTCGGGACAGACCTCCATTATGGCTACACCTTC. Encoded protein: CASVVGTDLHYGYTF.

This clonotype was found many times. The rearrangement uses TRBV19 and TRBJ2-3, with 7 bases lining up with TRBD2. This CDR3 region has 16 residues. Germline CDR1 is LNHDA and CDR2 is SQIVND (reference sequence). V dropped 5 bases and J dropped 0; count of bases not matched to a gene: 8. CDR3: CASSPRTRGSTDTQYF. The CDR3 DNA reads as TGTGCCAGTAGTCCCCGGACTAGAGGCAGCACAGATACGCAGTATTTT.

In its sample, this clonotype was seen many times. The J gene is TRBJ2-1, the V gene TRBV7-2; D is unresolved. Trimming pared 7 bases from V and 8 bases from J, leaving 21 bases between. The CDR3 sequence is 15 residues long. Germline V gene data show CDR1 as SGHTA and CDR2 as FQGNSA. The CDR3 loop reads CASTKNGIRFDEQFF. In nucleotides, the CDR3 is TGTGCCAGCACCAAGAATGGGATAAGATTTGATGAGCAGTTCTTC.

This clonotype was detected many times. This chain joins TRBV12-3 or TRBV12-4 and TRBJ1-2, with 8 bases that match TRBD1. V dropped 8 bases and J dropped 2; count of bases not matched to a gene: 4. The CDR3 extends over 13 amino acids. DNA of the CDR3: TGTGCCAGCTATCGACAGGGGAACTATGGCTACACCTTC. Its translation: CASYRQGNYGYTF.

This clonotype has ten or more counts. The J gene is TRBJ1-1, the V gene TRBV10-3; 9 bases align to TRBD1. From germline, CDR1 is ENHRY and CDR2 SYGVKD. The CDR3 is made up of 16 amino acids. The V and J ends lost 9 bases and 5 bases, in that order; junction bases with no gene match: 16. The CDR3 sequence: CAISTGGMVGGTEAFF. The CDR3 DNA is TGTGCCATTTCCACAGGGGGCATGGTAGGAGGTACTGAAGCTTTCTTT.

This clonotype was seen repeatedly, ten times or more. The J gene is TRBJ2-1, the V gene TRBV7-3, with 8 bases fitting TRBD2. Germline V gene lookup returns CDR1 SGHTA and CDR2 FQGTGA. The CDR3 loop spans 13 amino acids. V lost 3 bases to trimming and J lost 10 bases; unmatched junction nucleotides: 5. The CDR3 sequence: CASSFSASGEQFF. The CDR3 nucleotides read TGTGCCAGCAGCTTCTCGGCTAGCGGGGAGCAGTTCTTC.